Sequencing of this T cell receptor beta chain was carried out in a study of blood T cell repertoires in COVID-19 (TCRdb year 2020). Background on the whole study: Collaborator samples came from the United States, Italy and Spain and covered acute and convalescent phases of COVID-19. The material from the prospective study consisted of cDNA or gDNA derived from T cells, B-cell-depleted T cells, or PBMCs. Deeply sampled blood TCRbeta repertoires from subjects exposed to, actively infected with, or recovered from COVID-19 were included in the dataset. The repertoires were released in a freely available public database intended as a resource for research on the immune response to SARS-CoV-2. The samples were drawn from two sources: the first 160 participants of the ongoing ImmuneRACE study, and 1,254 subjects contributed by 6 global collaborators. A de-identified subject ID, COVID-19 status, age in years and sex were almost always included in the sample metadata. Where available, HLA class I and class II types were obtained from metadata supplied by the sample provider rather than from assay-based typing.

Regarding this clone: This receptor's antigen is unknown. Qualities for individual bases were not recorded, and no much larger clone is one base off.

TCRbeta CDR3 regions were amplified from genomic DNA using the immunoSEQ Assay, a bias-controlled multiplex PCR. Processing in the source paper ran as follows. Nucleated cell counts per sample were estimated from amplification of reference gene primers within the assay. Sequence reads were collapsed and filtered to measure the absolute abundance of every unique TCRbeta CDR3 rearrangement. For each sample, productive Simpson clonality was calculated as the square root of Simpson's diversity index over productive rearrangements. In TCRdb, the immuneACCESS table is reduced to in-frame sequences with V and J assigned. These tables do not hold every clone; where another copy was compared, an unresolved V gene accounts for under half, and the others remain unexplained. V, J and clone size were drawn from that table, and D and trimming were deduced from the DNA. Recorded for this sample are about 140,000 clones; roughly four fifths of them occurred a single time. The ten largest clones represent 1.5% to 2% of the sample.

Each collaborating institution followed its own protocols to collect whole blood in K2EDTA tubes. For TCRbeta analysis, collaborators shipped samples in one of three forms: frozen whole blood, isolated PBMCs, or DNA extracted from either of those sample types. The paper as a whole reports these results and caveats: How much clinical and demographic metadata was included differed by source and by participant, and the metadata was provided uncurated.

Taken from the germline V gene, the CDR1 and CDR2 loops are LGHNA and YSLEER. V is pared back by 1 base and J by 9 bases, with 13 bases lying between the germline termini. The cysteine opens and the phenylalanine closes a CDR3 of 14 amino acids. Only the CDR3 DNA is retained, 42 bases long and in frame from the first base. The receptor comes from a human donor in a cohort sampled during active COVID-19. This chain is built from TRBV4-3 and TRBJ2-1; TRBD2 is possibly the D segment (5 matching bases). Sequencing input: peripheral blood. In nucleotide form, the sequence is TGCGCCAGCAGCCAAGGTACCAACAGCGGTGAGCAGTTCTTC. It translates to CASSQGTNSGEQFF.